The rows below give T cell receptor beta chains drawn from one sample of a study of CD8 T cells in ankylosing spondylitis. MiXCR was run by TCRdb on the 5' RACE reads, yielding one entry per CDR3 protein. Among around 130,000 distinct CDR3 sequences listed, roughly a sixth were seen once. Sequencing input: blood, either unsorted or a sorted T cell fraction (not recorded which). The receptor set was obtained from a male donor with ankylosing spondylitis. Each CDR3 is given with its conserved first and last residue.

>TRBV7-2
CASSLGLALYEQYF
>TRBV7-9
CASSPPSGEGTYEQYF
>TRBV15
CATSRKAGNTDTQYF
>TRBV27
CASSSPTTHNEQFF
>TRBV27
CASSLSPPDLGNTIYF
>TRBV6-2/TRBV6-3
CASSYSGVYTGELFF
>TRBV12-5
CASGLVTGVTYNEQFF
>TRBV4-1
CASSQGTNEQFF
>TRBV27
CASSGTGETQYF
>TRBV9
CASSVAPSSDTQYF
>TRBV12-3/TRBV12-4
CASEPGRGDEQFF
>TRBV28
CASSPDVTQYF
>TRBV7-9
CASSTGGPTEAFF
>TRBV7-9
CASSLAQGTGTEAFF
>TRBV11-2
CASSLDLGRGRSYNEQFF
>TRBV20-1
CSAVGLALYNEQFF
>TRBV5-1
CASTLGPNTGELFF
>TRBV20-1
CSARTGLLPFF
>TRBV10-3
CAISEGGLAEITGELFF
>TRBV27
CASSIGTSGLEVNEQFF
>TRBV7-9
CASSRAHRDSYNEQFF
>TRBV20-1
CSARDRSRMNTEAFF
>TRBV6-6
CASSPENYEQYF
>TRBV29-1
CSVDQRGDTQYF
>TRBV2
CASSDIAGGYNEQFF
>TRBV29-1
CSVEFSREGIDNEQFF
>TRBV28
CASRGTGLSNQPQHF
>TRBV4-1
CASSQLDRGLVDTQYF
>TRBV4-2
CASSQELAGGTDTQYF
>TRBV28
CAVSLKSSYEQYF
>TRBV12-3/TRBV12-4
CASSRDAGNTIYF
>TRBV14
CASSSPDRSAKNCFF
>TRBV9
CASSPLRGHEQFF
>TRBV29-1
CSVVLWGADTEAFF
>TRBV19
CASSTRTGFAYEQYF
>TRBV5-1
CASSISLAKGENIQYF
>TRBV19
CASSIAGSSTDTQYF